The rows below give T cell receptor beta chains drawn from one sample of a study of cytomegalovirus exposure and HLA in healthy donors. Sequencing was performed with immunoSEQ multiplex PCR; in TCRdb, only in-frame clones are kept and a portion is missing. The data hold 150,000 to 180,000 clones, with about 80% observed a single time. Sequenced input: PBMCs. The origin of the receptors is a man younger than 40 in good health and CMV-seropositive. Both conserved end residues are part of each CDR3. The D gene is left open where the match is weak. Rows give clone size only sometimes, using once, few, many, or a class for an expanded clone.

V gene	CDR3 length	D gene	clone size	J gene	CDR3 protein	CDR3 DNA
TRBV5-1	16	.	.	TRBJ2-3	CASSSGSTSSTDTQYF	TGCGCCAGCAGCTCCGGGTCGACTTCTAGCACAGATACGCAGTATTTT
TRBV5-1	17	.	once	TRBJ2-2	CASSSQSGGGRTGELFF	TGCGCCAGCAGCTCCCAGTCGGGGGGCGGAAGGACCGGGGAGCTGTTTTTT
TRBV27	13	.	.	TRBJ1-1	CASSPLSGTEAFF	TGTGCCAGCAGTCCACTCTCAGGCACTGAAGCTTTCTTT
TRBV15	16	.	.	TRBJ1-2	CATSRGSRGVSYGYTF	TGTGCCACCAGCAGAGGATCGCGGGGAGTGAGTTACGGCTACACCTTC
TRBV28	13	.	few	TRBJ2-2	CASSPGNTGELFF	TGTGCCAGCAGTCCCGGTAATACCGGGGAGCTGTTTTTT
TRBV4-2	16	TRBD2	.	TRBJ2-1	CASSQAVGSGNHEQFF	TGTGCCAGCAGCCAGGCAGTGGGTAGCGGGAATCATGAGCAGTTCTTC
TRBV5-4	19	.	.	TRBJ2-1	CASSHPGLATTSSYNEQFF	TGTGCCAGCAGCCATCCGGGACTCGCAACGACGAGCTCCTACAATGAGCAGTTCTTC
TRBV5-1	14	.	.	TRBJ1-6	CASSLGERNSPLHF	TGCGCCAGCAGCTTGGGGGAGCGGAATTCACCCCTCCACTTT
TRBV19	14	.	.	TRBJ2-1	CASSIDQGDNEQFF	TGTGCCAGTAGTATAGATCAAGGGGACAATGAGCAGTTCTTC
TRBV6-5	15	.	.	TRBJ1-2	CASSNRQDGGNGYTF	TGTGCCAGCAGTAACCGACAGGACGGTGGAAATGGCTACACCTTC
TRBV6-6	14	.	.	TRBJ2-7	CASSYSPTRYEQYF	TGTGCCAGCAGTTACTCGCCGACAAGATACGAGCAGTACTTC
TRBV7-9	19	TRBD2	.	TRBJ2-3	CSTPSFWTSGLLGTDTQYF	TGTTCCACACCCTCGTTTTGGACTAGCGGGCTCTTAGGAACAGATACGCAGTATTTT
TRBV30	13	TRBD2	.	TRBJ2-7	CAWSGMKRGEQYF	TGTGCCTGGAGTGGCATGAAGCGGGGGGAGCAGTACTTC
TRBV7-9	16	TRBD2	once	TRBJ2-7	CSSSPPFREGGYEQYF	TGTTCCAGCAGCCCACCCTTCCGGGAGGGGGGCTACGAGCAGTACTTC
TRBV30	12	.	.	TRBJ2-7	CACGKMGGEQYF	TGTGCCTGTGGCAAGATGGGGGGCGAGCAGTACTTC
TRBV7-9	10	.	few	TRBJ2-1	CAGGSNEQFF	TGTGCTGGGGGGAGCAATGAGCAGTTCTTC
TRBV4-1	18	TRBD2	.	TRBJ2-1	CASSQKPGLAASYNEQFF	TGCGCCAGCAGCCAAAAGCCGGGGCTAGCGGCTTCCTACAATGAGCAGTTCTTC
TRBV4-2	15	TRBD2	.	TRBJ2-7	CASSQESRETNEQYF	TGTGCCAGCAGCCAAGAGTCGCGGGAGACCAACGAGCAGTACTTC
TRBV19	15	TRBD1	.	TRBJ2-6	CASSYTGAGANVLTF	TGTGCCAGTAGCTACACAGGGGCTGGGGCCAACGTCCTGACTTTC
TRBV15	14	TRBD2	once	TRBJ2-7	CATSKAGGPREQYF	TGTGCCACCAGCAAAGCGGGAGGGCCGCGCGAGCAGTACTTC
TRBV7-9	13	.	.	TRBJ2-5	CASSLDRGETQYF	TGTGCCAGCAGCTTAGACCGAGGGGAGACCCAGTACTTC
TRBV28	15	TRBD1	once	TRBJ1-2	CASSLLAGTAYGYTF	TGTGCCAGCAGTCTCCTCGCCGGGACAGCGTATGGCTACACCTTC
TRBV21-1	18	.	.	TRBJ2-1	CASSKAAGTSGRYNEQFF	TGTGCCAGCAGCAAAGCGGCTGGGACTAGCGGGAGATACAATGAGCAGTTCTTC
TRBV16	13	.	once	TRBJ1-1	CASSQFMNTEAFF	TGTGCCAGCAGCCAATTCATGAACACTGAAGCTTTCTTT
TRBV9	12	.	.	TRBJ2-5	CASSSFGETQYF	TGTGCCAGCAGCTCGTTCGGAGAGACCCAGTACTTC
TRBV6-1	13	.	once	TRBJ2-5	CASTVTIQETQYF	TGTGCCAGCACGGTTACGATCCAAGAGACCCAGTACTTC
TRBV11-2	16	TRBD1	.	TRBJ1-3	CASRTGTGSSGNTIYF	TGTGCCAGCAGAACCGGGACAGGGTCCTCTGGAAACACCATATATTTT
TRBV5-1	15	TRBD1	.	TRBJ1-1	CASSEGDRGATEAFF	TGCGCCAGCAGCGAGGGGGACAGGGGAGCCACTGAAGCTTTCTTT
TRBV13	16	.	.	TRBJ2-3	CASSLGTGSGTDTQYF	TGTGCCAGCAGCTTAGGCACCGGGTCGGGCACAGATACGCAGTATTTT
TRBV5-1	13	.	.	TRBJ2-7	CASTHDTNYEQYF	TGCGCCAGCACGCACGATACGAACTACGAGCAGTACTTC
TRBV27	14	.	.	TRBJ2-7	CASSFGGSSYEQYF	TGTGCCAGCAGTTTTGGAGGCAGCTCCTACGAGCAGTACTTC
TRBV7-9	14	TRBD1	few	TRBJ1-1	CASSLGQDNTEAFF	TGTGCCAGCAGCTTGGGACAGGATAACACTGAAGCTTTCTTT
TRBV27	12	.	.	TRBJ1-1	CASQGLNTEAFF	TGTGCCAGCCAGGGCCTGAACACTGAAGCTTTCTTT
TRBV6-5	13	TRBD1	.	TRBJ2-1	CASTVPGGDEQFF	TGTGCCAGCACCGTACCAGGGGGCGATGAGCAGTTCTTC
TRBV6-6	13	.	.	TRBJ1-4	CASSYSTGEKLFF	TGTGCCAGCAGTTACTCGACAGGAGAAAAACTGTTTTTT
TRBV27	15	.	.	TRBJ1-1	CASSSGTMMNTEAFF	TGTGCCAGCAGTTCTGGGACTATGATGAACACTGAAGCTTTCTTT
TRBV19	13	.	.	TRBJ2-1	CASSDHRDNEQFF	TGTGCCAGTAGCGATCATCGGGACAATGAGCAGTTCTTC
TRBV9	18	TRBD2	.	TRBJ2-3	CASSVARGSGGATDTQYF	TGTGCCAGCAGCGTAGCCCGCGGGAGCGGGGGAGCCACAGATACGCAGTATTTT
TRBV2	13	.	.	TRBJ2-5	CASSVETQETQYF	TGTGCCAGCAGTGTGGAGACTCAAGAGACCCAGTACTTC
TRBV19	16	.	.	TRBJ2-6	CASSGQRGKGANVLTF	TGTGCCAGTAGTGGGCAAAGGGGCAAAGGGGCCAACGTCCTGACTTTC
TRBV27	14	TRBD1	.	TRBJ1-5	CASSQQGARQPQHF	TGTGCCAGCAGTCAACAGGGGGCTCGTCAGCCCCAGCATTTT